The rows below give T cell receptor beta chains drawn from one sample of a study of response to subunit inactivated influenza vaccine. TCRdb reanalysed the RT-PCR reads using MiXCR and keeps one entry per CDR3 protein. The sample lists 450,000 to 700,000 distinct CDR3 sequences; around 15% were seen once. The source material was PBMCs from blood, sampled 12 days after vaccination. These receptors were obtained from a man aged 50 to 59 who received an inactivated influenza vaccine. The conserved cysteine and the conserved F or W are not part of the CDR3 here. The order of the fields is J gene, V gene, clone size, CDR3 protein. The listing skips clone size in some rows; elsewhere it reads once, few, many or a size class.

J gene: TRBJ2-5
V gene: TRBV20-1
clone size: .
CDR3 protein: SATGLAGKETQY

J gene: TRBJ2-3
V gene: TRBV4-1
clone size: .
CDR3 protein: ASKASGGIIPTDTQY

J gene: TRBJ2-5
V gene: TRBV29-1
clone size: few
CDR3 protein: SVAPQRETQY

J gene: TRBJ1-5
V gene: TRBV12-3/TRBV12-4
clone size: .
CDR3 protein: ASSADVSNQPQH

J gene: TRBJ2-3
V gene: TRBV5-1
clone size: many
CDR3 protein: ASSLYQSTDTQY

J gene: TRBJ1-2
V gene: TRBV27
clone size: many
CDR3 protein: ASSSLTGRVGYT

J gene: TRBJ1-2
V gene: TRBV6-1
clone size: few
CDR3 protein: ASSGDESNYGYT

J gene: TRBJ1-6
V gene: TRBV15
clone size: few
CDR3 protein: ATSRQGDNSPLH

J gene: TRBJ2-4
V gene: TRBV30
clone size: few
CDR3 protein: AWSVLRSAAKNIQY

J gene: TRBJ1-2
V gene: TRBV20-1
clone size: .
CDR3 protein: SLLGPALDYGYT

J gene: TRBJ2-3
V gene: TRBV5-1
clone size: many
CDR3 protein: ASSLGPTDTQY

J gene: TRBJ2-2
V gene: TRBV5-6
clone size: few
CDR3 protein: ASSSRDWHTGELF

J gene: TRBJ1-2
V gene: TRBV29-1
clone size: .
CDR3 protein: SVEVWREGGYT

J gene: TRBJ1-2
V gene: TRBV20-1
clone size: few
CDR3 protein: SARGQPANYGYT

J gene: TRBJ1-1
V gene: TRBV6-1
clone size: .
CDR3 protein: ASSEGSTREAF

J gene: TRBJ1-2
V gene: TRBV20-1
clone size: .
CDR3 protein: SARAGPGGGGYT

J gene: TRBJ2-5
V gene: TRBV20-1
clone size: few
CDR3 protein: SAMTGVEETQY

J gene: TRBJ2-5
V gene: TRBV24-1
clone size: few
CDR3 protein: ATSDLGAGVETQY

J gene: TRBJ1-3
V gene: TRBV5-5
clone size: .
CDR3 protein: ASSHPLRAGNTIY

J gene: TRBJ2-7
V gene: TRBV2
clone size: .
CDR3 protein: ASTGTGRYEQY

J gene: TRBJ2-5
V gene: TRBV29-1
clone size: few
CDR3 protein: SVGQIKETQY

J gene: TRBJ2-1
V gene: TRBV19
clone size: .
CDR3 protein: ASSMDWGAGDEQF

J gene: TRBJ2-3
V gene: TRBV20-1
clone size: .
CDR3 protein: SATGTGHPDTQY

J gene: TRBJ2-2
V gene: TRBV28
clone size: few
CDR3 protein: ASSPLAGGPGELF

J gene: TRBJ2-5
V gene: TRBV7-9
clone size: once
CDR3 protein: ASSFGGYQETQY

J gene: TRBJ1-5
V gene: TRBV30
clone size: many
CDR3 protein: AWSRQGNQPQH

J gene: TRBJ2-2
V gene: TRBV4-3
clone size: few
CDR3 protein: ASSLGGRVTGELF

J gene: TRBJ2-1
V gene: TRBV20-1
clone size: few
CDR3 protein: SARDFRLGTYNEQF

J gene: TRBJ2-3
V gene: TRBV20-1
clone size: few
CDR3 protein: SARPQGAADTQY

J gene: TRBJ2-1
V gene: TRBV6-2/TRBV6-3
clone size: few
CDR3 protein: ASSPRLVYNEQF

J gene: TRBJ1-1
V gene: TRBV3-1
clone size: .
CDR3 protein: ASSHETLRTGEAF

J gene: TRBJ1-2
V gene: TRBV4-3
clone size: many
CDR3 protein: ASSLADRDVGYGYT

J gene: TRBJ2-5
V gene: TRBV11-1
clone size: .
CDR3 protein: ASNDGLAGGPLRQETQY

J gene: TRBJ2-7
V gene: TRBV19
clone size: .
CDR3 protein: ASSMAGDSYEQY

J gene: TRBJ2-3
V gene: TRBV25-1
clone size: .
CDR3 protein: ASSINSVGTDTQY

J gene: TRBJ1-3
V gene: TRBV12-3/TRBV12-4
clone size: .
CDR3 protein: ASRGDTIY

J gene: TRBJ1-1
V gene: TRBV10-3
clone size: .
CDR3 protein: AISEGGGTEAF

J gene: TRBJ1-2
V gene: TRBV12-3/TRBV12-4
clone size: few
CDR3 protein: ASSLGPNNYGYT

J gene: TRBJ2-7
V gene: TRBV28
clone size: .
CDR3 protein: ASSLLGTSRQY

J gene: TRBJ2-5
V gene: TRBV9
clone size: .
CDR3 protein: ASSVFDRAQETQY

J gene: TRBJ2-4
V gene: TRBV29-1
clone size: .
CDR3 protein: SVVKGGKNIQY

J gene: TRBJ2-3
V gene: TRBV5-1
clone size: .
CDR3 protein: ASSLGSQPVWDTQY

J gene: TRBJ2-5
V gene: TRBV6-1
clone size: .
CDR3 protein: ASRWGSGQETQY

J gene: TRBJ2-2
V gene: TRBV20-1
clone size: .
CDR3 protein: SASSGSGPGELF

J gene: TRBJ2-1
V gene: TRBV12-3/TRBV12-4
clone size: many
CDR3 protein: ASSAASGEQQF

J gene: TRBJ1-6
V gene: TRBV7-6
clone size: .
CDR3 protein: ASSLASGNSPLH

J gene: TRBJ2-7
V gene: TRBV28
clone size: few
CDR3 protein: ASSLQGKGSYEQY

J gene: TRBJ2-1
V gene: TRBV19
clone size: few
CDR3 protein: ASSTDYGGSEQF

J gene: TRBJ2-5
V gene: TRBV4-3
clone size: .
CDR3 protein: ASSPDWGIEETQY

J gene: TRBJ2-1
V gene: TRBV14
clone size: .
CDR3 protein: ASSLTGLAGYSSYNEQF

J gene: TRBJ2-7
V gene: TRBV7-6
clone size: few
CDR3 protein: ASSPGPLRGHYEQY

J gene: TRBJ2-1
V gene: TRBV20-1
clone size: .
CDR3 protein: SAGGREGSSYNEQF

J gene: TRBJ2-5
V gene: TRBV2
clone size: .
CDR3 protein: ASSERADKQETQY

J gene: TRBJ1-1
V gene: TRBV6-5
clone size: few
CDR3 protein: ASSYSQGFQGGAF

J gene: TRBJ2-3
V gene: TRBV7-9
clone size: few
CDR3 protein: ASSPRLAGGDTQY

J gene: TRBJ2-4
V gene: TRBV29-1
clone size: few
CDR3 protein: SVVDPLNAKNIQY

J gene: TRBJ2-5
V gene: TRBV28
clone size: many
CDR3 protein: ASSFRGKEGQETQY